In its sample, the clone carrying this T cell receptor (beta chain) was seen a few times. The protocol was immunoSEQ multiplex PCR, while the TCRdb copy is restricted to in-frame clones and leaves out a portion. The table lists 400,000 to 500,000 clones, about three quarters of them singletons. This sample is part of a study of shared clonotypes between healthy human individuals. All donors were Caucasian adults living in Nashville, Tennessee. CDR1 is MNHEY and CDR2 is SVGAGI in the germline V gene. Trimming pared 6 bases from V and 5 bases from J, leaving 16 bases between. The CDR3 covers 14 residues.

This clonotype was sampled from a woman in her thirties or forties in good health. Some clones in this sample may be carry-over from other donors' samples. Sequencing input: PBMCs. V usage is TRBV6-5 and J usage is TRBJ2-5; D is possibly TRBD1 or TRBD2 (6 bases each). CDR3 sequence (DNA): TGTGCCAGCAGCGGATTGGGGGGCGGGGAGACCCAGTACTTC. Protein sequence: CASSGLGGGETQYF.